The source of this T cell receptor (beta chain) is a study of blood T cell repertoires in COVID-19. Study in general: T cells, B-cell-depleted T cells, or PBMCs supplied cDNA or gDNA.

Per the original data handling: Using reference gene primer amplification, nucleated cell counts were estimated. Profiled with immunoSEQ multiplex PCR; TCRdb holds only in-frame clones, not every one. For V, J and clone size, that table is used; D and trimming come from the DNA. The data contain approximately 300,000 clones, under 85% of them singletons. Seattle patient enrollment occurred during active infection, with longitudinal follow-up thereafter. The source is a human donor with COVID-19, enrolled during active disease. The donor label of this sample is uncertain. The sample comprised peripheral blood.

CDR3 in DNA: TGTGCCAGCAGCTACGGGAGCTCCTACGAGCAGTACTTC. Its protein product is CASSYGSSYEQYF. The chain has TRBV7-2 and TRBJ2-7; D perhaps matches TRBD2 (6 bases). The CDR3 consists of 13 residues. Germline V gene sequence: CDR1 SGHTA, CDR2 FQGNSA. Trimming removed 4 bases from V and 0 bases from J, with 7 bases in between.